The sequence of this T cell receptor (beta chain) was determined in a study of T cell responses to AZD1222 COVID-19 vaccine (dated by TCRdb to about 2021). For the wider study: Because spike-specific TCR depth and breadth did not differ between the two schedules, AZD1222 recipients who got a second dose at roughly 4 weeks were pooled with those who got a second dose at roughly 12 weeks. A total of around 240 trial participants underwent TCR sequencing, of whom some 210 received two doses of AZD1222 and approximately 25 received two doses of the MenACWY control vaccine. Trial participants were enrolled into age subgroups of 18-55, 56-69 and 70-plus years, which contained roughly 150, 30 and 60 TCR-sequenced participants, respectively.

On this clone itself: The antigen it binds to is not known. Qualities for individual bases were not recorded, and no much larger clone is one base off.

Sample time point, as interpreted from the label and publication: baseline before first vaccination. Samples from vaccinated people were obtained from the UK trials COV001 and COV002, which included a single-blind randomized controlled phase 2/3 trial of AZD1222 (ChAdOx1 nCoV-19) in healthy adults. For TCRbeta chain sequencing, PBMC samples were collected from trial participants at day 0 and at day 28 after the second dose. The study at large found these results: After two AZD1222 doses, spike-specific TCR breadth and depth were significantly higher than at day 0 and than in MenACWY recipients. CD4 TCRs associated with the vaccine covered the entire spike protein, and the dominant responses were in regions 160-218 and 743-854. In the small 56-69-year group, the increase in depth fell short of significance, most likely because of low power. Because no day 14 peak-response samples were available, repertoires were characterized only after the peak T cell response. Most participants were white British and females outnumbered males, and the authors suggested that clonal diversity may have been underestimated. Conclusions about previously exposed vaccinees are limited because only 5 or 6 AZD1222 recipients were SARS-CoV-2 seropositive at baseline. Reportedly, close to half of the unique spike-specific TCRs recognized epitopes lying outside the regions that are mutated in the B.1.351 and B.1.1.7 variants.

CDR1 and CDR2 are read off the germline V gene as SGHVS and FNYEAQ. CDR3 length: 15 amino acids, cysteine to phenylalanine. Left in the record is the CDR3 DNA by itself, 45 bases read in frame from the first base. Trimming accounts for 5 bases at V and 5 bases at J, while the number of junction bases matched to no gene is 7. The CDR3 regions of human TCRbeta chains were subjected to immunosequencing. The source study handled its data this way. TCRs in the repertoires were matched against a reference library of SARS-CoV-2-specific TCRs that had been generated with the MIRA antigen-specificity platform. Breadth meant the fraction of unique TCRs that were SARS-CoV-2-associated, whereas depth meant the fraction of total T cells that were SARS-CoV-2-associated. Each spike-specific TCR was assigned to its reactive spike region and to a CD4 or CD8 class using the MIRA data. Log10-transformed breadth and depth values were compared by one-way ANOVA with Sidak's multiple comparisons tests. The immuneACCESS repertoire file appears here via TCRdb, limited to in-frame rearrangements. These files lack a portion of the clones; in checked studies, under half of the deficit traces to unresolved V genes, and the cause of the others is not known. V and J calls plus clone size are reproduced from that table; the DNA served to infer D and trimming. The sample yields 92,000 or so clones; 90% were counted once. The leading ten clones occupy approximately 25% of the sample.

The sequencing used peripheral blood, collected on day 0 of AZD1222 vaccination. This TCR was recovered from an adult in good health. The chain employs TRBV7-6 and TRBJ1-5, with 9 central nucleotides matching TRBD1. The DNA is as follows: TGTGCCAGCAGCCCCAACGGGGACAGGGATCAGCCCCAGCATTTT. The encoded protein is CASSPNGDRDQPQHF.